The 6 T cell receptor beta chains presented below share a single source sample, sequenced in a study of CD8 T cells in ankylosing spondylitis (dated by TCRdb to 2016 to 2017). The library was built by means of 5' RACE. TCRdb shows the sequencer as Illumina HiSeq 2500. Starting from the raw public reads, TCRdb applied fastp trimming at Q25, assembled clones with MiXCR and retained in-frame beta chains. A single entry per CDR3 protein holds the most common genes and DNA from its merged rows. Within this sample are under 400,000 distinct CDR3 sequences, with more than 9% of them counted one time only. Roughly 9% of the sample rests with the top ten. Sequencing was carried out using blood, either unsorted or a sorted T cell fraction (not recorded which). The receptors originated from a female donor with ankylosing spondylitis or in good health (not recorded which).

This clonotype was counted at least ten times. The chain's CDR3 is CSARTGTGMNTQYF. The CDR3 coding sequence is TGCAGTGCTAGGACCGGGACAGGCATGAATACGCAGTATTTT. V and J are TRBV20-1 and TRBJ2-3; TRBD1 aligns across 8 bases. V dropped 3 bases and J dropped 7; count of bases not matched to a gene: 9. The CDR3 totals 14 residues. Germline values: CDR1 DFQATT, CDR2 SNEGSKA (reference sequence).

About this clonotype itself: A much larger clone differs by one base, so this may be a read error. V and J are TRBV7-6 and TRBJ2-5; perhaps D is TRBD1 or TRBD2 (6 bases each). This CDR3 region has 13 residues. Germline V gives CDR1 SGHVS, CDR2 FNYEAQ. This CDR3 is CSSSLGGTETQYF. The CDR3 DNA reads TGTTCCAGCAGCTTGGGGGGCACCGAGACCCAGTACTTC.

This clonotype was recorded a few times. The chain is built from TRBV25-1 and TRBJ2-1; 7 bases are a match to TRBD1. V gave up 0 bases and J gave up 4 bases; unmatched junction bases: 6. Germline-derived CDR1 and CDR2 are MGHDK and SYGVNS. The length of the CDR3 is 16 residues. DNA for the CDR3: TGTGCCAGCAGTGAATATCCGGGACAGCGGTACAATGAGCAGTTCTTC. Its protein is CASSEYPGQRYNEQFF. Full variable domain (outside the CDR3, taken from reference TRBV25-1 and TRBJ2-1): EADIYQTPRYLVIGTGKKITLECSQTMGHDKMYWYQQDPGMELHLIHYSYGVNSTEKGDLSSESTVSRIRTEHFPLTLESARPSHTSQYLCASSEYPGQRYNEQFFGPGTRLTVL.

This clonotype was picked up many times. The rearrangement joins TRBV9 to TRBJ1-5; D is unresolved. From germline, CDR1 is SGDLS and CDR2 YYNGEE. The ends were cut back, 2 bases at V and 4 bases at J, with 13 bases in the middle. The CDR3 is 15 residues long. The CDR3 is CASSVGSVGNQPQHF. The CDR3 region has the DNA TGTGCCAGCAGCGTCGGGTCGGTGGGGAATCAGCCCCAGCATTTT.

This clonotype appeared many times. The rearrangement links TRBV5-1 to TRBJ2-3; 7 positions agree with TRBD1. This CDR3 is 15 amino acids long. V lost 4 bases, J lost 4 bases, and 9 bases stayed unmatched. Germline CDR1 is SGHRS and CDR2 is YFSETQ. The CDR3 coding sequence is TGCGCCAGCAGCCTACCCCAGACAGGGCCAGATACGCAGTATTTT. Its translation: CASSLPQTGPDTQYF.

The chain employs TRBV2 and TRBJ2-2, with D tentatively TRBD1 (5 bases). Germline CDR1 reads SNHLY; CDR2 reads FYNNEI. Trimming removed 4 bases at V and 7 bases at J, with 10 bases between. The CDR3 length is 13 residues. CDR3 in amino acids: CASSVQGSGELFF. CDR3 sequence (DNA): TGTGCCAGCAGTGTGCAGGGAAGCGGGGAGCTGTTTTTT.